This TCR beta chain was sequenced in a study of cytomegalovirus exposure and HLA in healthy donors. General observations from the study: In a later analysis, common viral pathogens appeared linked to several of the most significant clusters. Most TCRs appeared rarely, but some public TCRs recurred in many donors. Across HLA loci, a later analysis found differing TCR association rates, with DRB1 most and HLA-C fewest.

With 60 Vbeta and 13 Jbeta primers, the PCR was carried out. The method was immunoSEQ multiplex PCR; TCRdb's version includes in-frame clones alone and lacks a portion of them. The table counts roughly 65,000 clones; around a sixth lies in the top ten. For this clone: Its antigen is not identified.

This CDR3 has 14 amino acids. Looked up from germline, CDR1 is ENHRY and CDR2 is SYGVKD. V shed 6 bases, J shed 2 bases, and the junction held 2 bases outside the gene matches. The material sequenced was PBMCs. The J gene is TRBJ1-3, the V gene TRBV10-3; TRBD1 matches 9 bases. The receptor was isolated from a boy younger than 18 in good health and CMV-seronegative. This chain's CDR3 is CAISGTGTGNTIYF. The CDR3 nucleotides are TGTGCCATCAGCGGGACAGGGACTGGAAACACCATATATTTT.